Listed below are T cell receptor beta chains from one sample, sequenced in a study of blood T cell repertoires in COVID-19. The protocol was immunoSEQ multiplex PCR, while the TCRdb copy is restricted to in-frame clones and leaves out a portion. The sample records around 250,000 clones, about 90% being singletons. Sample: peripheral blood. All receptors come from a woman aged 60-75 years with COVID-19, enrolled during active disease. Each CDR3 is given with its conserved first and last residue. The D gene is left open where the match is weak. Clone size is not always given. Where it is, it says once, few, many or a class for expanded clones.

clone size,J gene,V gene,D gene,CDR3 DNA,CDR3 protein
-,TRBJ2-3,TRBV13,-,TGTGCCAGCAGCCTTAATACAGCCCAGGGAGATACGCAGTATTTT,CASSLNTAQGDTQYF
-,TRBJ2-5,TRBV6-5,TRBD1,TGTGCCAGCAGAGGGACAGGGGGTACCCAGTACTTC,CASRGTGGTQYF
once,TRBJ1-1,TRBV5-5,TRBD1,TGTGCCAGCAGCTTAGGACAGGGGTGGAACACTGAAGCTTTCTTT,CASSLGQGWNTEAFF
-,TRBJ2-2,TRBV3-1/TRBV3-2,-,TGTGCCAGCAGCCAAGTAATCAGCACCGGGGAGCTGTTTTTT,CASSQVISTGELFF
-,TRBJ1-2,TRBV30,-,TGTGCCTGGAGTGCCGGGGACACCGCGTATGGCTACACCTTC,CAWSAGDTAYGYTF
-,TRBJ1-1,TRBV9,-,TGTGCCAGCAGCGTAGGGTACAGCAGGAACACTGAAGCTTTCTTT,CASSVGYSRNTEAFF
-,TRBJ1-1,TRBV9,-,TGTGCCAGCAGCGTAAGACAGATGAACACTGAAGCTTTCTTT,CASSVRQMNTEAFF
-,TRBJ1-1,TRBV19,-,TGTGCCAGTAGTATTTATGCAGGGCTCACTGAAGCTTTCTTT,CASSIYAGLTEAFF
-,TRBJ1-2,TRBV5-1,TRBD1,TGCGCCAGCAGCTTGGGGTCGGGACAGAAAAAGACTAACTATGGCTACACCTTC,CASSLGSGQKKTNYGYTF
once,TRBJ1-5,TRBV9,-,TGTGCCAGCAGCGTAGGGAGGGGTAGACAGCCCCAGCATTTT,CASSVGRGRQPQHF